What follows are 17 T cell receptor beta chains derived from one specimen sequenced in a study of blood T cell repertoires in COVID-19. Clones were read by immunoSEQ multiplex PCR, and TCRdb kept only the in-frame ones, dropping some. The table shows over 200,000 clones, with 88% occurring only once. Source material: peripheral blood. Every receptor here comes from a woman aged 25 to 45 with acute or convalescent COVID-19.

This clone was detected only once. The chain couples TRBV28 to TRBJ1-1; D is undetermined. The V gene's germline CDR1 is MDHEN and CDR2 SYDVKM. This CDR3 has 12 residues. The V and J ends lost 5 bases and 1 base respectively, with 5 bases between them. CDR3 coding DNA: TGTGCCAGCAGTACAGCGAACACTGAAGCTTTCTTT. Protein product: CASSTANTEAFF.

The J gene is TRBJ2-1, the V gene TRBV10-2; TRBD2 might be the D (6 bases). CDR3 length: 14 amino acids. V was pared by 8 bases and J by 5 bases, with 16 bases between. CDR1 WSHSY and CDR2 SAAADI come from the germline V gene. In DNA form, the CDR3 reads TGCGCCAGCGAGGCATGGGCGGGAAACAATGAGCAGTTCTTC. Translating it yields CASEAWAGNNEQFF.

This sequence joins TRBV6-1 and TRBJ2-7, with 12 bases that match TRBD1. V was pared by 3 bases and J by 3 bases, with 3 bases of the junction left unmatched. The CDR3 extends over 15 amino acids. Per germline, CDR1 MNHNS and CDR2 SASEGT. CDR3 sequence (DNA): TGTGCCAGCAGTGACGGGACAGGGGGCGGCTACGAGCAGTACTTC. This translates into CASSDGTGGGYEQYF.

This clone was counted a single time. The chain links TRBV19 to TRBJ2-3; 8 bases align to TRBD1. V lost 6 bases to trimming and J lost 1 base; unmatched junction nucleotides: 15. Germline CDR1 reads LNHDA; CDR2 reads SQIVND (reference sequence). This CDR3 contains 18 residues. For the CDR3, the DNA is TGTGCCAGTAGGGACTGGACAGGGCGCAAGGGGGGCACAGATACGCAGTATTTT. Translating it yields CASRDWTGRKGGTDTQYF.

The genes are TRBV25-1 and TRBJ2-2; D gene uncertain. The V gene lost 5 bases and the J gene lost 3 bases, with 16 bases spanning the gap. Germline CDR1 reads MGHDK; CDR2 reads SYGVNS. The CDR3 runs 16 residues. CDR3 bases: TGTGCCAGCAGTAATCGGAAGTTTGAGGACACCGGGGAGCTGTTTTTT. Its translation is CASSNRKFEDTGELFF. The full variable domain, in which reference TRBV25-1 and TRBJ2-2 provide the parts outside the CDR3, is EADIYQTPRYLVIGTGKKITLECSQTMGHDKMYWYQQDPGMELHLIHYSYGVNSTEKGDLSSESTVSRIRTEHFPLTLESARPSHTSQYLCASSNRKFEDTGELFFGEGSRLTVL.

V gene TRBV6-6 combines with J gene TRBJ1-3; D is uncertain. CDR1 is MNHNY, CDR2 SVGAGI, per germline (reference sequence). This CDR3 is built from 15 residues. V lost 7 bases and J lost 0, with 13 bases in between. The CDR3 loop reads CASTAATGSGNTIYF. The CDR3 bases are TGTGCCAGCACCGCGGCGACTGGCTCTGGAAACACCATATATTTT.

The rearrangement links TRBV5-6 to TRBJ1-3, with no clear D. Trimming took 4 bases from V and 4 from J, leaving 6 bases between them. The V gene's germline CDR1 is SGHDT and CDR2 YYEEEE. CDR3 length equals 12 residues. The CDR3 loop is CASSNIGNTIYF. The CDR3 coding sequence is TGTGCCAGCAGCAACATAGGAAACACCATATATTTT. The entire variable domain, with the rest obtained from reference TRBV5-6 and TRBJ1-3, is as follows: DAGVTQSPTHLIKTRGQQVTLRCSPKSGHDTVSWYQQALGQGPQFIFQYYEEEERQRGNFPDRFSGHQFPNYSSELNVNALLLGDSALYLCASSNIGNTIYFGEGSWLTVV.

This CDR3 is CSARLQETQYF. In DNA form, the CDR3 reads TGCAGTGCTAGATTACAAGAGACCCAGTACTTC. V usage is TRBV20-1 and J usage is TRBJ2-5; D not certain. Looked up from germline, CDR1 is DFQATT and CDR2 is SNEGSKA (reference sequence). This CDR3 contains 11 residues. Trimming removed 2 bases from V and 2 bases from J, with 3 bases in between.

This clone was seen just once. The chain employs TRBV25-1 and TRBJ2-7; maybe TRBD1 (6 bases). The V and J ends lost 2 bases and 3 bases respectively, with 20 bases between them. Germline V gene lookup returns CDR1 MGHDK and CDR2 SYGVNS. The CDR3 is 17 amino acids. The CDR3 loop is CASSEGIERTASYEQYF. The DNA of the CDR3 is TGTGCCAGCAGTGAAGGCATCGAGAGGACAGCGAGCTACGAGCAGTACTTC.

The rearrangement links TRBV3-1 (or the pseudogene TRBV3-2) to TRBJ2-7; possibly TRBD1 for D (5 bases). This CDR3 spans 18 amino acids. Germline CDR1 reads LGHDT; CDR2 reads YNNKEL (reference sequence). V was shortened by 0 bases and J by 1 base, with 19 bases between the two germline ends. The CDR3 DNA follows: TGTGCCAGCAGCCAAGATCCCCACAAGGGGAAGGGATCCTACGAGCAGTACTTC. Translating gives CASSQDPHKGKGSYEQYF.

The V gene is TRBV7-2, the J gene TRBJ2-7, with D perhaps TRBD2 (5 bases). CDR1 is SGHTA and CDR2 is FQGNSA in the germline V gene. The ends were cut back, 5 bases at V and 3 bases at J, with 17 bases in the middle. The CDR3 sequence is 15 residues long. CDR3 in amino acids: CASSLVSGMYYEQYF. The DNA for the CDR3 is TGTGCCAGCAGCCTGGTGTCGGGAATGTACTACGAGCAGTACTTC.

The chain links TRBV14 to TRBJ2-1; 7 bases align to TRBD2. Trimming at V came to 4 bases and at J to 0 bases, leaving 12 bases not matched to a gene. CDR3 size: 18 residues. Germline assignment: CDR1 SGHDN and CDR2 FVKESK. CDR3 protein: CASSPTPLAPFSYNEQFF. Here the CDR3 DNA reads TGTGCCAGCAGCCCCACCCCACTAGCGCCCTTCTCCTACAATGAGCAGTTCTTC.

This sequence joins TRBV5-1 and TRBJ2-4; TRBD2 is a possible D gene (6 bases). This CDR3 contains 15 residues. Germline V lookup: CDR1 SGHRS, CDR2 YFSETQ. V gave up 0 bases and J gave up 3 bases, with 10 bases separating them. In DNA form, the CDR3 reads TGCGCCAGCAGCTTGGGGGGTAGCGGCAAAAACATTCAGTACTTC. Amino acids: CASSLGGSGKNIQYF.

This clone was observed once. The chain links TRBV5-6 to TRBJ1-1; TRBD1 aligns across 10 bases. Germline-derived CDR1 and CDR2 are SGHDT and YYEEEE. The CDR3 has 14 amino acids. Germline trimming cut 4 bases from V and 1 base from J; bases unmatched to any gene: 1. The CDR3 DNA is TGTGCCAGCAGCCGGGACAGGGGGAACACTGAAGCTTTCTTT. Protein product: CASSRDRGNTEAFF.

For this clone: An end of the junction differs from the germline gene, which may be a read error. V is TRBV6-1 and J is TRBJ1-2; D possibly corresponds to TRBD1 (6 bases). CDR1 is MNHNS and CDR2 is SASEGT in the germline V gene. CDR3 size: 15 residues. CDR3 loop: CASSDTRGRNYGCTF. In DNA, the CDR3 is TGTGCCAGCAGTGATACGCGGGGGCGAAACTATGGCTGCACCTTC.

This clone was counted between two and nine times. The J gene is TRBJ1-2, the V gene TRBV6-5; D might be TRBD1 (6 bases). CDR3 length: 13 residues. V lost 7 bases, J lost 5 bases, and 14 bases lay in between. CDR1 and CDR2 (germline): MNHEY, SVGAGI. The chain's CDR3 is CASKGWGTYGYTF. CDR3 DNA: TGTGCCAGCAAGGGTTGGGGGACATATGGCTACACCTTC.

This clone turned up a few times. The V and J genes are TRBV12-3 or TRBV12-4 and TRBJ1-2, with a tentative D call TRBD1 (6 bases). The CDR3 sequence is 13 residues long. Trimming cost V 8 bases and J 4 bases, with 14 bases left between them. The CDR3: CASSIGDTYGYTF. CDR3 coding DNA: TGTGCCAGCTCAATTGGGGACACCTATGGCTACACCTTC.